The 28 T cell receptor beta chains in this list originate from one sample, sequenced in a study of T-cell reconstitution after alpha-beta-depleted transplantation in children. Unique molecular identifiers were used in preparing the TCRbeta library. Each CDR3 protein is one row after TCRdb ran MiXCR on the PCR reads. The table lists 200,000 to 250,000 distinct CDR3 sequences, more than 20% of them singletons, with about 2.6% in the top ten. The specimen was PBMCs, collected before TCRalphabeta/CD19-depleted stem cell transplant. These receptors all stem from a girl aged 2-9 years with Fanconi anemia, due to receive a stem cell transplant.

This clonotype was seen at least ten times. The chain is built from TRBV28 and TRBJ1-5; 7 nucleotides match TRBD1. CDR1 and CDR2 (germline): MDHEN, SYDVKM. The CDR3 is 15 amino acids. V was clipped by 5 bases and J by 6 bases; unmatched bases: 10. The CDR3 protein is CASSPRRGPSQPQHF. As DNA, the CDR3 is TGTGCCAGCAGTCCACGGAGGGGGCCGTCTCAGCCCCAGCATTTT.

This rearrangement joins TRBV12-3 or TRBV12-4 to TRBJ2-2; 7 positions agree with TRBD1. The CDR3 loop spans 17 amino acids. With 0 bases clipped from V and 4 bases from J, the junction kept 8 bases outside the gene matches. Here the CDR3 reads CASSLAGTEIITGELFF. The DNA for the CDR3 is TGTGCCAGCAGTTTAGCCGGGACAGAAATAATCACCGGGGAGCTGTTTTTT.

The J gene is TRBJ2-7, the V gene TRBV10-3, with D maybe TRBD2 (6 bases). The germline V gene has CDR1 ENHRY and CDR2 SYGVKD. V lost 6 bases to trimming and J lost 3 bases, with 12 bases between them. The CDR3 spans 13 residues. CDR3: CAISDPRDYEQYF. Written as DNA, the CDR3 is TGTGCCATCAGCGACCCGCGGGACTACGAGCAGTACTTC.

The chain links TRBV12-3 or TRBV12-4 to TRBJ2-1; D remains ambiguous. Trimming left V 7 bases short and J 7 bases short, with 8 bases between. This CDR3 is built from 11 residues. The CDR3 sequence: CASKILNEQFF. CDR3 DNA: TGTGCCAGCAAAATTTTGAATGAGCAGTTCTTC.

This clonotype has at least ten counts. This sequence joins TRBV6-4 and TRBJ2-3; D gene unclear. Germline V gene sequence: CDR1 MRHNA, CDR2 SNTAGT. CDR3 length: 13 amino acids. V shed 2 bases and J shed 2 bases, with 5 bases lying between them. The CDR3 coding sequence is TGTGCCAGCAGTGACACTTACACAGATACGCAGTATTTT. Translated: CASSDTYTDTQYF.

This clonotype has a count of ten or more. This chain links TRBV9 with TRBJ2-2, with 8 bases fitting TRBD2. This CDR3 has 13 amino acids. Germline assignment: CDR1 SGDLS and CDR2 YYNGEE. The V and J ends lost 10 bases and 5 bases, in that order; junction bases with no gene match: 7. The CDR3 is CASAGGGTGELFF. Written as DNA, the CDR3 is TGTGCCTCGGCGGGGGGAGGAACCGGGGAGCTGTTTTTT. The full variable domain, completed using reference TRBV9 and TRBJ2-2, is DSGVTQTPKHLITATGQRVTLRCSPRSGDLSVYWYQQSLDQGLQFLIQYYNGEERAKGNILERFSAQQFPDLHSELNLSSLELGDSALYFCASAGGGTGELFFGEGSRLTVL.

The V gene is TRBV21-1, the J gene TRBJ2-5; the table's D call, TRBD2, was not checked against the DNA. TRBV21-1 is recorded as a pseudogene. This CDR3 has 16 residues. CDR3 sequence reads: CASSSWTSIQQETQYF. The CDR3 DNA follows: TGTGCCAGCAGCTCTTGGACTAGCATTCAGCAAGAGACCCAGTACTTC.

The chain has TRBV4-1 and TRBJ2-7; 9 bases fit TRBD1. This CDR3 has 16 amino acids. Germline assignment: CDR1 MGHRA and CDR2 YSYEKL. The J segment lost 2 bases and the V segment lost 1 base, leaving 6 bases of the junction unmatched. The CDR3 DNA is TGCGCCAGCAGCCAAGTAGCCGGGACAGGGACCTACGAGCAGTACTTC. This translates into CASSQVAGTGTYEQYF.

The chain links TRBV3-1 to TRBJ2-7; D perhaps matches TRBD2 (5 bases). Germline CDR1 reads LGHDT; CDR2 reads YNNKEL (reference sequence). Trimming left V 8 bases short and J 2 bases short, with 31 bases between. This CDR3 contains 19 residues. The CDR3 bases are TGTGCCAGCTGTCCCCCCAATCCAACCGGGATCGGTGAGCCCTACGAGCAGTACTTC. It specifies CASCPPNPTGIGEPYEQYF.

Only a few counts were recorded for this clonotype. The gene calls are TRBV20-1 and TRBJ2-5, with TRBD1 as a possible D gene (6 bases). V gave up 1 base and J gave up 2 bases, with 14 bases separating them. There are 15 residues in the CDR3. Looked up from germline, CDR1 is DFQATT and CDR2 is SNEGSKA (reference sequence). CDR3: CSARGATGQQETQYF. The DNA for the CDR3 is TGCAGTGCTAGAGGGGCAACTGGACAGCAAGAGACCCAGTACTTC.

This clonotype has just a few counts. DNA of the CDR3: TGCAGTGCTAGAGGGGCCTCGACTAGCGGGATTATCTACGAGCAGTACTTC. Translated: CSARGASTSGIIYEQYF. This chain connects TRBV20-1 to TRBJ2-7, with 11 bases fitting TRBD2. This CDR3 has 17 residues. Unmatched junction bases numbered 11, after V lost 1 base and J lost 3 bases. Germline V CDR1 and CDR2: DFQATT, SNEGSKA (reference sequence).

This clonotype came up many times. The chain carries TRBV20-1 and TRBJ2-5; possible D gene TRBD2, 6 bases. The CDR3 loop spans 15 amino acids. Germline V gene data show CDR1 as DFQATT and CDR2 as SNEGSKA (reference sequence). With 3 bases removed from V and 2 bases from J, the gap between germline ends came to 16 bases. The CDR3 reads CSASLPAGRQETQYF. The CDR3 DNA sequence: TGCAGTGCTAGTCTCCCGGCGGGGAGGCAAGAGACCCAGTACTTC.

Comment on this clonotype: The CDR3 end shows no conserved phenylalanine or tryptophan, and so a read error is likely. The chain's CDR3 is CSADREHGYTS. The CDR3 DNA sequence: TGCAGCGCGGACAGGGAGCATGGCTACACCTCC. The V and J genes are TRBV29-1 and TRBJ1-2, with 8 nucleotides matching TRBD1. The V segment lost 7 bases and the J segment 6 bases; nucleotides outside the gene matches: 4. The germline V gene has CDR1 SQVTM and CDR2 ANQGSEA. The CDR3 has 11 amino acids.

CDR3 loop: CASSFQGGNNEQFF. The CDR3 DNA follows: TGTGCCAGCAGTTTTCAGGGTGGGAACAATGAGCAGTTCTTC. V usage is TRBV27 and J usage is TRBJ2-1, with a tentative D call TRBD1 (5 bases). Germline V gives CDR1 MNHEY, CDR2 SMNVEV (reference sequence). The CDR3 runs to 14 residues. Deletions cut 3 bases from V and 5 bases from J, with 11 bases between.

CDR3 nucleotide sequence: TGCAGCGTTGCTTGGGGGAGGGCCTACGAGCAGTACTTC. Its protein is CSVAWGRAYEQYF. V and J are TRBV29-1 and TRBJ2-7, with 7 nucleotides matching TRBD2. Trimming cost V 4 bases and J 2 bases; bases outside gene matches: 5. Germline lookup yields CDR1 SQVTM and CDR2 ANQGSEA. The CDR3 has 13 amino acids.

The chain carries TRBV27 and TRBJ2-7; D is unresolved. The CDR3 loop spans 14 amino acids. V gave up 6 bases and J gave up 0 bases, with 12 bases separating them. The V gene's germline CDR1 is MNHEY and CDR2 SMNVEV (reference sequence). CDR3 sequence: CASSPGSYSYEQYF. DNA for the CDR3: TGTGCCAGCAGCCCCGGCAGCTACTCCTACGAGCAGTACTTC.

This clonotype occurred many times. The V gene is TRBV10-2, the J gene TRBJ2-1; TRBD2 matches at 13 bases. The germline V gene has CDR1 WSHSY and CDR2 SAAADI. The CDR3 has 15 residues. J gave up 7 bases and V 6 bases, and 6 bases lay outside the gene matches. Here the CDR3 DNA reads TGCGCCAGCAGCCAACTAGCGGGAGGGCCGAATGAGCAGTTCTTC. Protein: CASSQLAGGPNEQFF.

This clonotype was observed a handful of times. The chain carries TRBV19 and TRBJ2-1; TRBD2 matches at 8 bases. CDR3 length: 17 amino acids. From germline, CDR1 is LNHDA and CDR2 SQIVND (reference sequence). J gave up 6 bases and V 3 bases, and 13 bases lay outside the gene matches. CDR3 coding DNA: TGTGCCAGTAGTATTTTAGCGGGACCCGATACTCCCAATGAGCAGTTCTTC. Translating gives CASSILAGPDTPNEQFF.

The chain joins TRBV29-1 to TRBJ2-3, with 11 bases aligning to TRBD2. The V and J ends lost 5 bases and 5 bases, in that order; junction bases with no gene match: 6. Germline CDR1 SQVTM, CDR2 ANQGSEA. This CDR3 has 14 amino acids. CDR3 coding DNA: TGCAGCGTTCCCCCAGGGACTAGCGGAGATACGCAGTATTTT. The encoded protein is CSVPPGTSGDTQYF.

This clonotype was detected a few times. This chain connects TRBV20-1 to TRBJ2-7; D call uncertain. CDR1 and CDR2 from the germline V gene are DFQATT and SNEGSKA (reference sequence). V lost 5 bases and J 1 base, leaving 12 bases between the germline ends. This CDR3 is 13 amino acids long. The CDR3, as DNA: TGCAGTGCTCTTCTCTCGGAGTCCTACGAGCAGTACTTC. Translation gives CSALLSESYEQYF.

This clonotype was observed many times. The chain recombines TRBV9 with TRBJ2-1, with TRBD2 matching over 7 bases. Germline V lookup: CDR1 SGDLS, CDR2 YYNGEE. This CDR3 has 15 amino acids. J lost 1 base, V lost 2 bases, and 3 bases had no gene match. In DNA, the CDR3 is TGTGCCAGCAGCGTCCGGGGGGAGTCCTACAATGAGCAGTTCTTC. Residues: CASSVRGESYNEQFF.

CDR3 nucleotide sequence: TGCAGTGCTAGGCCCACCCCAGATACGCAGTATTTT. Its protein is CSARPTPDTQYF. The rearrangement links TRBV20-1 to TRBJ2-3, with D uncertain. The ends were cut back, 3 bases at V and 4 bases at J, with 8 bases in the middle. The germline V gene encodes CDR1 DFQATT and CDR2 SNEGSKA (reference sequence). The CDR3 consists of 12 residues.

This clonotype has at least ten counts. The gene calls are TRBV7-9 and TRBJ2-1; D remains ambiguous. Germline V lookup: CDR1 SEHNR, CDR2 FQNEAQ (reference sequence). The CDR3 covers 11 residues. Deletions cut 3 bases from V and 8 bases from J, with 5 bases between. The CDR3 nucleotides read TGTGCCAGCAGCTTGAACTATGAGCAGTTCTTC. This translates into CASSLNYEQFF.

This clonotype appeared a few times. The V call is TRBV4-2, the J call TRBJ2-1; tentative D call: TRBD2 (6 bases). CDR1 is LGHNA, CDR2 YNFKEQ, per germline. The CDR3 consists of 14 residues. V was cut by 2 bases and J by 3 bases, with 8 bases left in between. The CDR3 nucleotides read TGTGCCAGCAGCCAACCTAGCGACTACAATGAGCAGTTCTTC. It codes for CASSQPSDYNEQFF.

This sequence joins TRBV20-1 and TRBJ1-3; D uncertain. V lost 0 bases, J lost 0 bases, and 6 bases lay in between. The CDR3 has 14 residues. CDR1 is DFQATT and CDR2 is SNEGSKA in the germline V gene (reference sequence). CDR3 nucleotides: TGCAGTGCTAGAGACAAATACTCTGGAAACACCATATATTTT. This gives the protein CSARDKYSGNTIYF.

This rearrangement joins TRBV12-5 to TRBJ2-7, with TRBD2 matching 7 bases. This CDR3 contains 16 residues. V gave up 5 bases and J gave up 5 bases; unmatched junction bases: 15. CDR1 LGHNT and CDR2 FRNRAP come from the germline V gene. The CDR3 DNA is TGTGCTAGTGGTACCGGACTAGTCGTTTCTCGTGACGAGCAGTACTTC. It is translated as CASGTGLVVSRDEQYF.

This clonotype was detected only a few times. V is TRBV29-1 and J is TRBJ2-1; possibly TRBD2 for D (6 bases). The germline CDR1 and CDR2 sequences are SQVTM and ANQGSEA. The CDR3 runs 14 residues. V was shortened by 6 bases and J by 2 bases, with 14 bases between the two germline ends. CDR3 amino acids: CSVSDYSPYNEQFF. CDR3 sequence (DNA): TGCAGCGTGTCGGACTACTCCCCCTACAATGAGCAGTTCTTC.

In this sample, this clonotype turned up many times. V is TRBV29-1 and J is TRBJ2-3, with TRBD2 as a possible D gene (5 bases). Per the germline V gene, CDR1 is SQVTM and CDR2 is ANQGSEA. The ends were cut back, 5 bases at V and 2 bases at J, with 8 bases in the middle. CDR3 length: 12 residues. The DNA of the CDR3 is TGCAGCGTTTCCCTAGCCACAGATACGCAGTATTTT. This gives the protein CSVSLATDTQYF.